The present entry profiles one TCR beta chain with its context. Its antigen is unknown. This could be a read error, since a much larger clone is one nucleotide away. The sample comes from a study of T cells in Graves' hyperthyroidism and ophthalmopathy (dated by TCRdb to between 2019 and 2020). Describing the broader study: Peripheral blood samples were taken at the time of initial diagnosis, prior to any treatment. Following sampling, methimazole starting at 30 mg daily was given to hyperthyroidism patients, and high-dose intravenous methylprednisolone was given to ophthalmopathy patients. TCR V-J signatures able to tell the groups apart were searched for in a discovery cohort of about a hundred patients, of whom around 42 had Graves' ophthalmopathy and more than 55 had stable Graves' hyperthyroidism. The 100 discovery patients were randomly split 7:3 into training and test sets. The paper describes TCR Vbeta CDR3 sequencing of about 140 peripheral blood samples, made up of 43 ophthalmopathy patients, 70 to 75 hyperthyroidism patients and roughly 17 progressor patients. In several Graves' hyperthyroidism patients, the study also compared T-cell repertoires from thyroid tissue with T-cell repertoires from blood. Whether ophthalmopathy could be predicted prospectively was tested in an independent validation cohort made up of under 20 hyperthyroidism patients plus 17 patients who later progressed to ophthalmopathy. On the study overall, not on this receptor specifically: No statistical method was used to fix the sample size in advance, and group allocation was not hidden from the investigators. Most expanded thyroid clonotypes (frequency above 0.001) were also detected in blood, a finding suggesting that blood repertoires may reflect thyroid immune responses. In validation, the model predicted progression to ophthalmopathy a median of approximately 6.3 months before onset, with roughly 68% sensitivity and more than 72% specificity. Ophthalmopathy was separated from stable hyperthyroidism by a 13 V-J signature model, with approximately 85% sensitivity and 81% to 83% specificity obtained in cross-validation and 80%/75% obtained in testing.

V sheds 4 bases and J sheds 1 base, leaving 7 bases between their ends. Taken from cysteine to phenylalanine, the CDR3 has 14 residues. The kept DNA is CDR3 alone, 42 bases in frame from the first base. CDR1 and CDR2, looked up from the germline V gene (reference sequence), are SEHNR and FQNEAQ. Amplification of TCR beta CDR3 regions was carried out from RNA transcripts. A first-round RT-PCR of the TCR CDR3 used the HTBI primer set with the Qiagen OneStep RT-PCR kit. Libraries were constructed in a second round of multiplex PCR, after which size selection and purification were performed. Sequencing of the libraries was done on an Illumina HiSeq2000 using paired-end 100 bp reads. Per the source publication's procedure: SOAPnuke was used to process the raw data, throwing out any read that contained adapters or uncalled bases, had a mean Phred below 15, or lacked an exact constant-primer or identifier match. High-quality paired reads were merged with COPE v1.2.5, and unique nucleotide sequences were defined as clonotypes. MiTCR v1.1 was used to align clonotypes to the IMGT TRBV, TRBD and TRBJ reference segments. Analysis was restricted to V-J combinations with a frequency above 0.0001, which covered roughly 99% of repertoires. A TCS score was defined as the ratio between F50 (clonal expansion) and ExV (chaos), using BLOSUM62-based TCRdist between CDR3 peptides within each V-J. Welch's t-statistics and random forest reduced around 550 V-J features to around 14, which were used in a naive Bayes classifier (R e1071). Thyroid-blood repertoire similarity was quantified with the Morisita-Horn index. In-frame beta chains were kept once TCRdb had trimmed the public reads at Q25 with fastp and called clones with MiXCR. For every CDR3 protein sequence, its rows merge into one entry that carries the most common genes and DNA. In this record, the V and J calls reflect TCRdb's handling and not the investigators' own analysis. This sample holds roughly 710,000 distinct CDR3 sequences; approximately 36% were observed only once. The biggest ten clones account for 31% of the sample.

Graves' hyperthyroidism was defined as stable when no progression to ophthalmopathy occurred over 18 months of follow-up. Hyperthyroidism patients were newly diagnosed, with disease duration under 2 months, and aged 18 to 65 years. Exclusion was applied to patients with uncontrolled infections, other autoimmune diseases, pregnancy or lactation. Clinical symptoms, serum thyroxine and TRAb, thyroid ultrasound, and orbital computed tomography formed the basis for the diagnoses. Ficoll-Paque density gradient centrifugation was used to isolate PBMCs from 10 ml of fresh peripheral blood. Trizol reagent was used to extract total RNA, and RNA quality was then checked on an Agilent 2100 Bioanalyzer.

The chain uses TRBV7-9 and TRBJ1-4; a confident D gene designation cannot be given. This clonotype originated in a woman aged 35 to 49 with Graves' hyperthyroidism. Sequencing was done on a sample of blood. The CDR3 corresponds to CASSSIGTNEKLFF. The DNA is as follows: TGTGCCAGCAGCTCAATCGGAACTAATGAAAAACTGTTTTTT.